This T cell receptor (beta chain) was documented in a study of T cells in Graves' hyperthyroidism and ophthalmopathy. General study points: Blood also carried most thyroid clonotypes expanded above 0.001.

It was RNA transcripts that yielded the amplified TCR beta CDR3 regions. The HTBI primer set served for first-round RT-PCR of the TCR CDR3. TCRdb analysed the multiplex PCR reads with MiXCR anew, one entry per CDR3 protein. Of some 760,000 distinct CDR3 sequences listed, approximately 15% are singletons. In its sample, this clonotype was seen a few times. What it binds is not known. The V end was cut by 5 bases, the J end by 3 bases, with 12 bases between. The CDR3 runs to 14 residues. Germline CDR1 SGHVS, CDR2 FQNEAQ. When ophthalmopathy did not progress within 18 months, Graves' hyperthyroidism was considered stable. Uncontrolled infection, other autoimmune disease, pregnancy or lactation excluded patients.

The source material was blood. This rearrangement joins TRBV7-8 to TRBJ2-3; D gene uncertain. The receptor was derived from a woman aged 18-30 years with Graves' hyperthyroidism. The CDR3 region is CASSPWAETDTQYF. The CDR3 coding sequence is TGTGCCAGCAGCCCGTGGGCTGAGACAGATACGCAGTATTTT.